This TCR beta chain was retrieved from a study of PD-1 blockade in mismatch repair-deficient tumors. On the study more broadly: All were previously treated, progressing patients with about 11 mismatch repair-deficient cancer types.

In its sample, this clone was seen once. Its antigen remains unknown. This CDR3 is built from 15 residues. Germline CDR1 reads MDHEN; CDR2 reads SYDVKM. V was trimmed by 6 bases and J by 2 bases, leaving 16 bases between them. Data came from immunoSEQ multiplex PCR; TCRdb stores just in-frame clones and leaves some out. The table has around 130,000 clones, 88% seen once. Study-wide results and limits: Tumor-resident clones, often undetectable pretreatment in blood, expanded then contracted after pembrolizumab.

All patients were mismatch repair deficient, assessed by either PCR or immunohistochemistry. TCR sequencing covered three patients who responded to pembrolizumab. This receptor was obtained from an adult with mismatch repair-deficient cancer. The chain couples TRBV28 to TRBJ2-5; the D call may be TRBD1 or TRBD2 (6 bases each). The sequencing here drew on peripheral blood, taken just under 74 weeks after starting pembrolizumab. CDR3 region: CASSPSVGGQETQYF. The DNA for the CDR3 is TGTGCCAGCAGCCCCAGCGTAGGGGGGCAAGAGACCCAGTACTTC.